This entry lists 9 T cell receptor beta chains sequenced from one sample in a study of cytomegalovirus exposure and HLA in healthy donors. PCR was performed using 60 Vbeta and 13 Jbeta primers. The data were produced by immunoSEQ multiplex PCR, yet TCRdb's version contains in-frame clones alone and is incomplete. The data show about 210,000 clones, about nine tenths seen once. The sample comprised PBMCs. These receptors came from a boy aged 2-15 years in good health and CMV-seronegative.

This clone was observed once. The chain links TRBV21-1 to TRBJ1-2; the table's D call, TRBD1, was not checked against the DNA. TRBV21-1 is shown as a pseudogene. This CDR3 has 15 amino acids. The CDR3 sequence is CASSKDPRTGSGYTF. The CDR3 DNA follows: TGTGCCAGCAGCAAAGACCCCCGGACAGGGAGCGGCTACACCTTC.

The chain's CDR3 is CASSLLGTGTATEAFF. For the CDR3, the DNA is TGTGCCAGCAGTTTATTAGGGACAGGGACCGCCACTGAAGCTTTCTTT. The V and J genes are TRBV28 and TRBJ1-1; 9 bases agree with TRBD1. Germline trimming cut 1 base from V and 4 bases from J; bases unmatched to any gene: 7. This CDR3 is built from 16 residues. Germline V gene lookup returns CDR1 MDHEN and CDR2 SYDVKM.

This chain connects TRBV28 to TRBJ1-2; D remains unclear. Looked up from germline, CDR1 is MDHEN and CDR2 is SYDVKM. The length of the CDR3 is 13 residues. V was cut by 6 bases and J by 2 bases, with 10 bases left in between. Written as DNA, the CDR3 is TGTGCCAGCAGGTTTCAATCAAACTATGGCTACACCTTC. Translating gives CASRFQSNYGYTF.

The chain joins TRBV5-1 to TRBJ2-7, with a weak D call TRBD1 (5 bases). Per germline, CDR1 SGHRS and CDR2 YFSETQ. CDR3 size: 15 residues. The germline V and J ends were trimmed by 0 bases and 0 bases, with 10 bases remaining between them. The CDR3 loop is CASSLGQGNSYEQYF. The CDR3 DNA sequence: TGCGCCAGCAGCTTGGGGCAGGGTAACTCCTACGAGCAGTACTTC.

A few counts support this clone. V and J are TRBV4-2 and TRBJ1-1; no definite D call. Looked up from germline, CDR1 is LGHNA and CDR2 is YNFKEQ. Trimming pared 0 bases from V and 6 bases from J, leaving 17 bases between. This CDR3 has 16 residues. CDR3 sequence reads: CASSQDGRPLQAEAFF. Written as DNA, the CDR3 is TGTGCCAGCAGCCAAGATGGGAGGCCATTGCAGGCTGAAGCTTTCTTT.

The rearrangement uses TRBV9 and TRBJ2-1; 12 bases map to TRBD2. V lost 2 bases and J lost 5; bases outside the gene matches: 2. The CDR3 covers 15 residues. The germline CDR1 and CDR2 sequences are SGDLS and YYNGEE. CDR3 nucleotides: TGTGCCAGCAGCGTTACTAGCGGGAGGAACAATGAGCAGTTCTTC. The encoded protein is CASSVTSGRNNEQFF.

This chain connects TRBV27 to TRBJ2-7; D may be TRBD2 (6 bases). V was clipped by 6 bases and J by 0 bases, with 15 bases between them. CDR3 length: 15 amino acids. In germline, CDR1 is MNHEY, CDR2 SMNVEV (reference sequence). CDR3 coding DNA: TGTGCCAGCAGCCCCACGGGACTCCGCTCCTACGAGCAGTACTTC. Translated: CASSPTGLRSYEQYF.

The gene calls are TRBV19 and TRBJ2-7; the D gene is possibly TRBD1 (6 bases). This CDR3 contains 13 residues. CDR1 is LNHDA, CDR2 SQIVND, per germline (reference sequence). The CDR3 DNA reads TGTGTCAATAACCGGGACATAATCTACGAGCAGTACTTC. This translates into CVNNRDIIYEQYF.

This clone was detected once. One end of the junction is discordant with germline, which a read error may explain. The sample has other DNA sequences that encode this CDR3 too. The rearrangement joins TRBV5-1 to TRBJ2-1, with 9 bases lining up with TRBD1. The CDR3 loop spans 14 amino acids. Germline V CDR1 and CDR2: SGHRS, YFSETQ. The CDR3 DNA is TGCGCCAGTAGCTTTGGACAGGGGTACAATGAGCAGTTCTTC. It encodes CASSFGQGYNEQFF.